This T cell receptor (beta chain) was observed in a study of graft-versus-host responses after intestinal transplantation. Study context: Grafts that recipients had were multivisceral, liver-intestinal, or isolated intestinal transplants. General study results and limits: Analysis identified GvH clones in recipient marrow, with some appearing first in ileum or blood. Graft-versus-host to host-versus-graft clonal ratios in allografts were high in patients with graft-donor T cell macrochimerism.

For this clone: Antigen unknown.

Data came from immunoSEQ multiplex PCR; TCRdb stores just in-frame clones and leaves some out. The table includes more than 65,000 clones, about 94% detected once. Germline CDR1 is SEHNR and CDR2 is FQNEAQ (reference sequence). The CDR3 has 13 residues. The junction had 4 bases not matched to a gene; V was cut back by 5 bases and J by 3 bases. The sample consisted of unstimulated CD8+ T cells sorted from spleen or lymph node cells, taken before intestinal transplant. The chain joins TRBV7-9 to TRBJ2-7; 7 nucleotides match TRBD2. This TCR derives from a human donor who received an intestinal transplant. The CDR3 loop is CASSPPGGYEQYF. CDR3 DNA sequence: TGTGCCAGCAGCCCTCCGGGAGGCTACGAGCAGTACTTC.